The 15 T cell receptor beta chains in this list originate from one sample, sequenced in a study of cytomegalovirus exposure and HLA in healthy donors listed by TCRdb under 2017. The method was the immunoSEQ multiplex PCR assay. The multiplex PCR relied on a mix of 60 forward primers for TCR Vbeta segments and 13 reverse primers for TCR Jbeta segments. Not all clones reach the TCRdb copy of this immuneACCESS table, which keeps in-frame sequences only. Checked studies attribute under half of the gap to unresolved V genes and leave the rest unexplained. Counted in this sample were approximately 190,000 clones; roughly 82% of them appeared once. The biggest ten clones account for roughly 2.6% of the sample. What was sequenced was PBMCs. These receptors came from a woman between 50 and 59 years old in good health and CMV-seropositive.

In DNA form, the CDR3 reads TGTGCAAGTCGCTTAGAGGGAGCGGCCTACGAGCAGTACTTC. Its translation is CASRLEGAAYEQYF. The chain uses TRBV12-2 and TRBJ2-7; no check of the table's D call, TRBD2, against the DNA was made. TRBV12-2 is shown as a pseudogene. The CDR3 has 14 amino acids.

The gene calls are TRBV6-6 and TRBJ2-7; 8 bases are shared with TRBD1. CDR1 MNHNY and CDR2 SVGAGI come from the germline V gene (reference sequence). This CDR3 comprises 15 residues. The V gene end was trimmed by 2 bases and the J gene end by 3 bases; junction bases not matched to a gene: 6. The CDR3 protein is CASSYVTGGSYEQYF. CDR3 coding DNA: TGTGCCAGCAGTTACGTAACAGGGGGTAGCTACGAGCAGTACTTC.

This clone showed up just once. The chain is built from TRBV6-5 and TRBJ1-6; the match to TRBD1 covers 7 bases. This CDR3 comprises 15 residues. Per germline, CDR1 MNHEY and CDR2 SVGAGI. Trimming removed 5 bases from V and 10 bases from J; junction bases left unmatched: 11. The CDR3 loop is CASSPRQGQGSPLHF. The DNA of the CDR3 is TGTGCCAGCAGTCCTAGACAGGGCCAGGGGTCACCCCTCCACTTT.

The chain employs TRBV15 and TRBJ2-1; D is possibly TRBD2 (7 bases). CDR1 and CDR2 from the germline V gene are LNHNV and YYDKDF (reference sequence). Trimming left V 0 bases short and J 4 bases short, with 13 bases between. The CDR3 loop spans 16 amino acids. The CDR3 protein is CATSRDRGAGYNEQFF. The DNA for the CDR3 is TGTGCCACCAGCAGAGATCGGGGGGCCGGGTACAATGAGCAGTTCTTC.

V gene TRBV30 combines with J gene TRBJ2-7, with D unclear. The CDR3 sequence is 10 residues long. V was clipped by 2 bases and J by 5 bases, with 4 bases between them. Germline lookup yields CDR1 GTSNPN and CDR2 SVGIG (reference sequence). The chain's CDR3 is CAWSQDEQYF. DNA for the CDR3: TGTGCCTGGAGTCAGGACGAGCAGTACTTC. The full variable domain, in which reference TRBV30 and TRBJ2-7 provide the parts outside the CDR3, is SQTIHQWPATLVQPVGSPLSLECTVEGTSNPNLYWYRQAAGRGLQLLFYSVGIGQISSEVPQNLSASRPQDRQFILSSKKLLLSDSGFYLCAWSQDEQYFGPGTRLTVT.

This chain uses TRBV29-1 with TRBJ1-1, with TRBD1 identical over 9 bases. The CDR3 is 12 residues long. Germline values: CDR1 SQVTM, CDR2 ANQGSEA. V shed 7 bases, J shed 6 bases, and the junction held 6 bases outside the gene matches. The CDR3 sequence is CSGGQGGSEAFF. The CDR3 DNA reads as TGCAGCGGGGGACAGGGTGGTTCTGAAGCTTTCTTT.

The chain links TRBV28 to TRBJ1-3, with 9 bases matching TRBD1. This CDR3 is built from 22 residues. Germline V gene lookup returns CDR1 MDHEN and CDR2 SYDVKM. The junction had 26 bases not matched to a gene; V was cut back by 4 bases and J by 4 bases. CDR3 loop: CASSYGRKKAITGTGYGNTIYF. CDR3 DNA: TGTGCCAGCAGTTACGGGCGAAAAAAAGCAATAACCGGGACAGGGTACGGAAACACCATATATTTT.

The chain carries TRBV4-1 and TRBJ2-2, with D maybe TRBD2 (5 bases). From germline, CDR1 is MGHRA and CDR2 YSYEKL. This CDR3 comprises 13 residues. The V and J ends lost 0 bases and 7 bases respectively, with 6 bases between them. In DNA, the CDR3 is TGCGCCAGCAGCCAAGAGAGGGTCGGGGAGCTGTTTTTT. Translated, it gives CASSQERVGELFF.

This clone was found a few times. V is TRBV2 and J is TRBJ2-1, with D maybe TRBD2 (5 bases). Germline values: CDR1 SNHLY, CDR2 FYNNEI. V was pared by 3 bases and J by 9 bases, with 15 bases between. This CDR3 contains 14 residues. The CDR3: CASSERLAAVEQFF. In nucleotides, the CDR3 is TGTGCCAGCAGTGAGAGGCTAGCAGCCGTTGAGCAGTTCTTC. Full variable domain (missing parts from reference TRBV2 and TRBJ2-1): EPEVTQTPSHQVTQMGQEVILRCVPISNHLYFYWYRQILGQKVEFLVSFYNNEISEKSEIFDDQFSVERPDGSNFTLKIRSTKLEDSAMYFCASSERLAAVEQFFGPGTRLTVL.

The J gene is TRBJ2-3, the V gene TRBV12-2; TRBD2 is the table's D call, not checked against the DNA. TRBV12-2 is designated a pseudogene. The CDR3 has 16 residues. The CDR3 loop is CASRRWCGGITDTQYF. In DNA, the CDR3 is TGTGCAAGTCGCCGATGGTGCGGGGGGATCACAGATACGCAGTATTTT.

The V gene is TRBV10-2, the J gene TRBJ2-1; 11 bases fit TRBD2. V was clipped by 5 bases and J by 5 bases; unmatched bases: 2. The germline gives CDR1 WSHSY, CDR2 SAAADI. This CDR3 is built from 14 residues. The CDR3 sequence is CASSTTSGNNEQFF. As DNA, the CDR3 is TGCGCCAGCAGTACGACTAGCGGGAACAATGAGCAGTTCTTC.

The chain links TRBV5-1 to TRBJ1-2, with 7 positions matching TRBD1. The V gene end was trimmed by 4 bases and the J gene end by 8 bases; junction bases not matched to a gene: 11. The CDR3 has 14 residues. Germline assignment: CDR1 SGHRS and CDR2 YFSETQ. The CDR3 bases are TGCGCCAGCAGCCCCAACGAGGGGGCTCGCGGCTACACCTTC. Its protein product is CASSPNEGARGYTF.

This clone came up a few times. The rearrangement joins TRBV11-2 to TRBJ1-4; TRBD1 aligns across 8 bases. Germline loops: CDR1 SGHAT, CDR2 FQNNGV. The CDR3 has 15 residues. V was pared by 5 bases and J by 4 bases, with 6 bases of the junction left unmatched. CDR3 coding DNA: TGTGCCAGCAGCCGCGGGACAGGACTTAATGAAAAACTGTTTTTT. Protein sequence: CASSRGTGLNEKLFF.

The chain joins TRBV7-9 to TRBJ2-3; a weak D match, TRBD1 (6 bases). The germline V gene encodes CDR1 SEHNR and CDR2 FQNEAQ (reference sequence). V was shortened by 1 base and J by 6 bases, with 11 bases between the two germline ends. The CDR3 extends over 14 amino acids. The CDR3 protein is CASSLDRAEDTQYF. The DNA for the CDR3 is TGTGCCAGCAGCTTAGACAGGGCGGAGGATACGCAGTATTTT.

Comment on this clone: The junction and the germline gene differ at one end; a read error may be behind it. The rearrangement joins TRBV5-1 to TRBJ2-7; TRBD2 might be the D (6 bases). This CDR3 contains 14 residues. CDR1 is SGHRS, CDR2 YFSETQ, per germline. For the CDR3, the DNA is TGTGCCAGCAGCCTGGACGGGAGCTCCTACGAGCAGTACTTC. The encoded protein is CASSLDGSSYEQYF.